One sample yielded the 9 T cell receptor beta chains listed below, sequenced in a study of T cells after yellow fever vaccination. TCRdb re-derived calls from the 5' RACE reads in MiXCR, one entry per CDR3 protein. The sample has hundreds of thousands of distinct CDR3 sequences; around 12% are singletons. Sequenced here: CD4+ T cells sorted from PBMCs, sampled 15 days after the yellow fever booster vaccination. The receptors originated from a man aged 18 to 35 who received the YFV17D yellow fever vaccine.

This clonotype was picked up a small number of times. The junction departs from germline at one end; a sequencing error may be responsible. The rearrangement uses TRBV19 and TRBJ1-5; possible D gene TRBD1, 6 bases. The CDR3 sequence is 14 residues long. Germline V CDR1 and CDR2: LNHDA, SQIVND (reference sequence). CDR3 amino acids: CATSAGGRNQPQHF. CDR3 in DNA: TGTGCCACTAGTGCCGGGGGCCGCAATCAGCCCCAGCATTTT.

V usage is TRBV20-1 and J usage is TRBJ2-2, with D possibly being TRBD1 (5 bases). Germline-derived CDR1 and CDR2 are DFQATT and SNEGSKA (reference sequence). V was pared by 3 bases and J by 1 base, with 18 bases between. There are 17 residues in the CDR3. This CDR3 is CSASRQGHPKNTGELFF. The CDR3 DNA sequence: TGCAGTGCTAGTAGGCAGGGTCACCCGAAGAACACCGGGGAGCTGTTTTTT.

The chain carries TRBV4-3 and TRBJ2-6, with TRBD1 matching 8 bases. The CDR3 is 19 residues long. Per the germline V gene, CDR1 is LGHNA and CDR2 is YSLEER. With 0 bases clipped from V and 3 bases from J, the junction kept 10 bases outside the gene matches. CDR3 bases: TGCGCCAGCAGCCAAGATCCCTGGGCAGGGGGCTTTGGGGCCAACGTCCTGACTTTC. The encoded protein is CASSQDPWAGGFGANVLTF.

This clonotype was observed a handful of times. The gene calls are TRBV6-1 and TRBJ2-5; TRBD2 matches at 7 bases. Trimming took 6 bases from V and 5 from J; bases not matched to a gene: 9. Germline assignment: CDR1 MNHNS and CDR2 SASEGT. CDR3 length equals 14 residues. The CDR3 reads CASSRDYGSETQYF. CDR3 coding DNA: TGTGCCAGCAGCAGGGACTACGGTTCGGAGACCCAGTACTTC.

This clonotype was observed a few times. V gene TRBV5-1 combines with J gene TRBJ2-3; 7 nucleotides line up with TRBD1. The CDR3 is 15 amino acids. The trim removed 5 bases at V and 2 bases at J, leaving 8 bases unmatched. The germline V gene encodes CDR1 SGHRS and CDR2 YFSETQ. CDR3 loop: CASRSDRTYTDTQYF. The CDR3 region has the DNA TGCGCCAGCAGATCGGACAGGACCTACACAGATACGCAGTATTTT.

CDR3 coding DNA: TGTGCCAGCAGCTTAGGGGTCGGGCTGAACACTGAAGCTTTCTTT. This gives the protein CASSLGVGLNTEAFF. This chain uses TRBV7-2 with TRBJ1-1; D not certain. V lost 1 base and J lost 0, with 9 bases in between. Germline V gene data show CDR1 as SGHTA and CDR2 as FQGNSA. The CDR3 totals 15 residues.

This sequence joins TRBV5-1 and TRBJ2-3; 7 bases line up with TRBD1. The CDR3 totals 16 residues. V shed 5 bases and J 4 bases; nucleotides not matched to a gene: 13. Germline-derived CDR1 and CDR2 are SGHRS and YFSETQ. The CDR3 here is CASRKYNRGASDTQYF. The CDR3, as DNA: TGCGCCAGCAGAAAGTACAACAGGGGTGCATCAGATACGCAGTATTTT.

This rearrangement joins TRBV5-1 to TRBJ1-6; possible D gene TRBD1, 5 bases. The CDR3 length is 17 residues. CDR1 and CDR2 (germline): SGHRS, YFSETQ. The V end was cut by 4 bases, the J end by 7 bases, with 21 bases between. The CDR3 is CASSIEGRQGGNSPLHF. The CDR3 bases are TGCGCCAGCAGCATTGAGGGTCGGCAGGGTGGAAATTCACCCCTCCACTTT.

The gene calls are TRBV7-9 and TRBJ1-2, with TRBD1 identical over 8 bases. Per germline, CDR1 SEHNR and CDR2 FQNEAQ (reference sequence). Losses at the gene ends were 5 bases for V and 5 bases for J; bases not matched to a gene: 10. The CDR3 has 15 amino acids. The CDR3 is CASSPQGAPGYGYTF. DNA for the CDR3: TGTGCCAGCAGCCCCCAGGGGGCCCCCGGGTATGGCTACACCTTC.